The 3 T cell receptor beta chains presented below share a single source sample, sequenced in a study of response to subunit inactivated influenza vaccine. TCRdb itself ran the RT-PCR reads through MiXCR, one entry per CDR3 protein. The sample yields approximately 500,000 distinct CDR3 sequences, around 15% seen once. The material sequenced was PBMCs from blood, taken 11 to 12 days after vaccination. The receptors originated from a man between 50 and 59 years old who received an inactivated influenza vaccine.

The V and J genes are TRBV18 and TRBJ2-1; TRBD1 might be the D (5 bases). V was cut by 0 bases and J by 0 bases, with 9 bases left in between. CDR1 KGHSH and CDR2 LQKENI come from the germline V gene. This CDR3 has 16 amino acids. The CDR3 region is CASSPPGRSSYNEQFF. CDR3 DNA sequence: TGTGCCAGCTCACCACCGGGGCGCAGCTCCTACAATGAGCAGTTCTTC.

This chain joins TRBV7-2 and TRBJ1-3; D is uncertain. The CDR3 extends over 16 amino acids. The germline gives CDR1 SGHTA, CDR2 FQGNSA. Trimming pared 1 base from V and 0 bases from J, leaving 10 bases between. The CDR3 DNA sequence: TGTGCCAGCAGCTTAGAAGGGCCAGTCTCTGGAAACACCATATATTTT. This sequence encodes CASSLEGPVSGNTIYF. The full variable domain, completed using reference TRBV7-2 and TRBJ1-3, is GAGVSQSPSNKVTEKGKDVELRCDPISGHTALYWYRQSLGQGLEFLIYFQGNSAPDKSGLPSDRFSAERTGGSVSTLTIQRTQQEDSAVYLCASSLEGPVSGNTIYFGEGSWLTVV.

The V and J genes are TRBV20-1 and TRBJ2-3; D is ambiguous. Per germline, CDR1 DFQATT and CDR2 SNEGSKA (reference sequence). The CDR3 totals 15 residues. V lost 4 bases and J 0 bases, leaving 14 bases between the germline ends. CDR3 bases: TGCAGTGCTACAGTTCGGATTACTAGCACAGATACGCAGTATTTT. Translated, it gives CSATVRITSTDTQYF.